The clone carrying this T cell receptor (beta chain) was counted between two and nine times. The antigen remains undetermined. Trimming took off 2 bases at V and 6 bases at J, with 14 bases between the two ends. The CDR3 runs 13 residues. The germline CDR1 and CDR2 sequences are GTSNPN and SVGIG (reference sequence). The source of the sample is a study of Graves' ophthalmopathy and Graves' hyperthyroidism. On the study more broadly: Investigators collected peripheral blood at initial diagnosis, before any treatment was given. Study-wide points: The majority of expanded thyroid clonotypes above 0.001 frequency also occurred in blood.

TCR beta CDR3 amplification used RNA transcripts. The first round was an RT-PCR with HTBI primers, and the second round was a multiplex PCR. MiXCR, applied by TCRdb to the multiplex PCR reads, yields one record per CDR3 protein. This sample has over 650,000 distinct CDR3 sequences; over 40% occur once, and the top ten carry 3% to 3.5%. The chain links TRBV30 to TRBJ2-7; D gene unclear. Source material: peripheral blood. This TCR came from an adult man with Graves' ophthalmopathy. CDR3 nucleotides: TGTGCCTGGAGTAACTCGCTAGTTTCCGAGCAGTACTTC. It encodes CAWSNSLVSEQYF. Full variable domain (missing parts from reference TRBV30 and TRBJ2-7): SQTIHQWPATLVQPVGSPLSLECTVEGTSNPNLYWYRQAAGRGLQLLFYSVGIGQISSEVPQNLSASRPQDRQFILSSKKLLLSDSGFYLCAWSNSLVSEQYFGPGTRLTVT.